Listed here are 9 T cell receptor beta chains from one sample, sequenced in a study of T cell repertoires in cytomegalovirus infection. Antigens of these TCRs are unknown. TCRdb reprocessed the reads via MiXCR and lists one record per CDR3 protein. The data contain around 300,000 distinct CDR3 sequences, about 20% of them seen just once; the ten biggest clones take up roughly 19%. Material: cultured PBMCs, obtained from culture after CMV antigen stimulation. The origin of the receptors is a human donor in good health (CMV status not recorded). Some clones in this sample may be carry-over from other donors' samples.

The gene calls are TRBV7-9 and TRBJ1-1; D call uncertain. Germline CDR1 is SEHNR and CDR2 is FQNEAQ (reference sequence). The CDR3 is made up of 19 amino acids. V shed 2 bases and J shed 3 bases, with 25 bases lying between them. CDR3 in DNA: TGTGCCAGCAGCTTATCCCTCTTCAGAGAAGCGGCGACGGACACTGAAGCTTTCTTT. Its protein product is CASSLSLFREAATDTEAFF.

This clonotype was detected ten times or more. This chain links TRBV9 with TRBJ2-5; no firm D call. This CDR3 region has 13 residues. V dropped 3 bases and J dropped 2 bases, with 8 bases sitting between them. Germline V gene lookup returns CDR1 SGDLS and CDR2 YYNGEE. This chain's CDR3 is CASSGTSQETQYF. The CDR3 DNA sequence: TGTGCCAGCAGCGGCACCAGTCAAGAGACCCAGTACTTC.

The chain links TRBV20-1 to TRBJ2-1, with 10 bases lining up with TRBD2. The V and J ends lost 0 bases and 6 bases, in that order; junction bases with no gene match: 11. This CDR3 is built from 17 residues. Germline CDR1 is DFQATT and CDR2 is SNEGSKA (reference sequence). The CDR3: CSARDSRTSGIFNEQFF. The CDR3 DNA is TGCAGTGCTAGAGATTCCCGGACTAGCGGAATTTTCAATGAGCAGTTCTTC.

This clonotype was observed at least ten times. The chain carries TRBV7-8 and TRBJ2-7; 9 bases fit TRBD2. V lost 5 bases to trimming and J lost 6 bases; unmatched junction nucleotides: 11. CDR1 is SGHVS and CDR2 is FQNEAQ in the germline V gene. The length of the CDR3 is 15 residues. CDR3: CASSLYSTSGSEQYF. CDR3 in DNA: TGTGCCAGCAGCCTCTACTCGACTAGCGGATCCGAGCAGTACTTC.

This clonotype has a count of ten or more. The chain joins TRBV7-9 to TRBJ2-1, with 10 bases matching TRBD1. Trimming cost V 5 bases and J 7 bases; bases outside gene matches: 5. There are 14 residues in the CDR3. CDR1 is SEHNR and CDR2 is FQNEAQ in the germline V gene (reference sequence). CDR3 DNA sequence: TGTGCCAGCAGCGCGACAGGGGGCCCGAATGAGCAGTTCTTC. It yields the protein CASSATGGPNEQFF.

This clonotype came up many times. The V gene is TRBV7-2, the J gene TRBJ2-5; D is ambiguous. The CDR3 loop spans 13 amino acids. CDR1 and CDR2 from the germline V gene are SGHTA and FQGNSA. The ends were cut back, 5 bases at V and 0 bases at J, with 7 bases in the middle. The CDR3, as DNA: TGTGCCAGCAGCCTCCTAGACCAAGAGACCCAGTACTTC. It yields the protein CASSLLDQETQYF.

The chain joins TRBV4-2 to TRBJ1-5; D not resolved. The CDR3 has 14 amino acids. Per germline, CDR1 LGHNA and CDR2 YNFKEQ. Trimming took off 2 bases at V and 11 bases at J, with 16 bases between the two ends. The CDR3 loop reads CASSQTPRHDAQHF. The CDR3 nucleotides read TGTGCCAGCAGCCAAACTCCGAGACATGATGCCCAGCATTTT.

This clonotype came up many times. The chain carries TRBV4-1 and TRBJ2-7; 8 bases match TRBD2. V gave up 0 bases and J gave up 6 bases; unmatched junction bases: 16. The CDR3 totals 18 residues. The germline gives CDR1 MGHRA, CDR2 YSYEKL. This CDR3 is CASSQDRSGGLAVGEQYF. CDR3 coding DNA: TGCGCCAGCAGCCAAGATAGGTCGGGAGGGTTAGCGGTCGGCGAGCAGTACTTC.

The V call is TRBV20-1, the J call TRBJ2-5; possibly TRBD1 or TRBD2 for D (5 bases each). The germline V gene has CDR1 DFQATT and CDR2 SNEGSKA (reference sequence). V was clipped by 3 bases and J by 4 bases, with 18 bases between them. The CDR3 runs to 15 residues. The CDR3 reads CSARRRTFIRETQYF. The DNA of the CDR3 is TGCAGTGCTAGGCGGAGGACATTCATTAGAGAGACCCAGTACTTC.